This is a list of T cell receptor beta chains from one sample in a study of cytomegalovirus exposure and HLA in healthy donors. TCRdb's table, derived via immunoSEQ multiplex PCR, lists solely in-frame clones and lacks some. This table has more than 90,000 clones, more than 80% appearing once. The sequenced material came from PBMCs. The source of these receptors is a man under 40 in good health and CMV-seronegative. Both conserved end residues are part of each CDR3. The D gene is left open where the match is weak. Clone size is not always given. Where it is, it says once, few, many or a class for expanded clones.

d_call	j_call	v_call	clone_size	cdr3_nt	cdr3_aa
TRBD1	TRBJ1-2	TRBV5-1	NA	TGCGCCAGCAGACATGACGGGACAGGGGCGTTCCAACACTATGGCTACACCTTC	CASRHDGTGAFQHYGYTF
NA	TRBJ1-1	TRBV7-9	NA	TGTGCCAGCAGCTCTCGGGGGGTGAACACTGAAGCTTTCTTT	CASSSRGVNTEAFF
TRBD2	TRBJ2-7	TRBV27	NA	TGTGCCAGCACCCCCGGCCCCGTTGGCGGGAGTCTAACCCACGAGCAGTACTTC	CASTPGPVGGSLTHEQYF
NA	TRBJ2-2	TRBV6-5	NA	TGTGCCAGCAGTCGGAGGCTGTGGGAAACCGGGGAGCTGTTTTTT	CASSRRLWETGELFF
TRBD1	TRBJ1-1	TRBV5-1	NA	TGCGCCAGCAGCCACGGGACAGGGGGCACTGAAGCTTTCTTT	CASSHGTGGTEAFF
NA	TRBJ2-5	TRBV5-4	NA	TGTGCCAGCAGCTTGACCATGACCGACTCGGGGACCCAGTACTTC	CASSLTMTDSGTQYF
NA	TRBJ1-4	TRBV30	once	TGTGCCTGGAACAAATTGGGGAGTTACGAAAAACTGTTTTTT	CAWNKLGSYEKLFF
TRBD2	TRBJ2-1	TRBV6-4	NA	TGTGCCAGCAGTGACTCGAATAGCGGGGATTACAATGAGCAGTTCTTC	CASSDSNSGDYNEQFF
NA	TRBJ1-2	TRBV20-1	NA	TGCAGTGCTAGAGATCAGGGTGGCTACACCTTC	CSARDQGGYTF
NA	TRBJ1-5	TRBV28	NA	TGTGCCAGCACCCAACAGGGTCGAAGCAATCAGCCCCAGCATTTT	CASTQQGRSNQPQHF
TRBD2	TRBJ2-5	TRBV9	NA	TGTGCCAGCAGCGATTCAAGGAGGGGCGGGGGAAACTTAAAAGAGACCCAGTACTTC	CASSDSRRGGGNLKETQYF
NA	TRBJ2-5	TRBV7-8	once	TGTGCCAGCAGCTGGGGACGAAGAGGGGGGGCTATGAGACCCCAGTACTTC	CASSWGRRGGAMRPQYF
TRBD2	TRBJ2-3	TRBV4-1	NA	TGCGCCAGCAGCCAAGTCGGTAGCGGGAGGGATACGCAGTATTTT	CASSQVGSGRDTQYF
NA	TRBJ1-1	TRBV11-3	NA	TGTGCCAGCAGCTTAGATAGTCGAGGGGAAGCTTTCTTT	CASSLDSRGEAFF
NA	TRBJ2-5	TRBV5-4	NA	TGTGCCAGCAGCTTGGTTGGGAGTATAGGACGAGAGACCCAGTACTTC	CASSLVGSIGRETQYF
TRBD1	TRBJ2-5	TRBV19	once	TGTGCCAGTAGTATGTCGAGGGGGCCATCGACCCAGTACTTC	CASSMSRGPSTQYF
TRBD1	TRBJ1-2	TRBV7-9	once	TGTGCCAGCAGCGCCATCAGGGACAGGCACGACGAGAAAGCCTGGCAGTCCCACTTC	CASSAIRDRHDEKAWQSHF